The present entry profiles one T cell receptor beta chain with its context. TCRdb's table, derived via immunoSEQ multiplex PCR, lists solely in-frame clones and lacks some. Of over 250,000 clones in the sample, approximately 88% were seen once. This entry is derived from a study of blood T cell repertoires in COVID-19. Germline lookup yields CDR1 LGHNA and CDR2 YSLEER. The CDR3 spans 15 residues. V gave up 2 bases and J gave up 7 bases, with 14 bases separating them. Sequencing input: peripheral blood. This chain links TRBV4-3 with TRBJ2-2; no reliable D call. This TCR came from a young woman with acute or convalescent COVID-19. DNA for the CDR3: TGCGCCAGCAGCCAATCCTCGCCGTCCTACGGGGAGCTGTTTTTT. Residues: CASSQSSPSYGELFF.